The 17 T cell receptor beta chains reported below all come from one sample, sequenced in a study of shared clonotypes between healthy human individuals. The data were produced by immunoSEQ multiplex PCR, yet TCRdb's version contains in-frame clones alone and is incomplete. The sample includes about 730,000 clones, 72% of them seen just once. Sequenced input: memory CD4+ T cells sorted from blood. Noted subset: CD45RA-negative fraction. Receptors originate from a woman between 25 and 40 years old in good health.

The chain has TRBV14 and TRBJ1-4, with D maybe TRBD1 (6 bases). Between the trimmed V and J ends, which lost 1 base and 6 bases, there was a span of 18 bases. In germline, CDR1 is SGHDN, CDR2 FVKESK. The CDR3 contains 17 residues. The CDR3 bases are TGTGCCAGCAGCCAAGCCCCGGACAGTCCGTTTGATGAAAAACTGTTTTTT. Its translation is CASSQAPDSPFDEKLFF.

This clone was detected only once. The chain carries TRBV5-1 and TRBJ1-1, with TRBD1 identical over 7 bases. Trimming at V came to 4 bases and at J to 3 bases, leaving 6 bases not matched to a gene. The CDR3 contains 14 residues. Per germline, CDR1 SGHRS and CDR2 YFSETQ. CDR3 residues: CASSVTGVDTEAFF. CDR3 bases: TGCGCCAGCAGCGTCACAGGGGTGGACACTGAAGCTTTCTTT.

The chain combines TRBV25-1 with TRBJ1-1, with 9 bases that match TRBD1. Unmatched junction bases numbered 5, after V lost 5 bases and J lost 4 bases. The CDR3 is 14 amino acids. CDR1 is MGHDK, CDR2 SYGVNS, per germline. The CDR3 region has the DNA TGTGCCAGCAGTCAGGACAGGGGTTTCACTGAAGCTTTCTTT. Its translation is CASSQDRGFTEAFF.

This clone was picked up many times. V gene TRBV28 combines with J gene TRBJ2-5; TRBD2 matches 7 bases. V was pared by 5 bases and J by 5 bases, with 11 bases of the junction left unmatched. Germline V lookup: CDR1 MDHEN, CDR2 SYDVKM. This CDR3 is built from 15 residues. The CDR3 spells CASSPPGGDLETQYF. The DNA of the CDR3 is TGTGCCAGCAGTCCCCCTGGGGGGGACCTGGAGACCCAGTACTTC. The entire variable domain, with the rest obtained from reference TRBV28 and TRBJ2-5, is as follows: DVKVTQSSRYLVKRTGEKVFLECVQDMDHENMFWYRQDPGLGLRLIYFSYDVKMKEKGDIPEGYSVSREKKERFSLILESASTNQTSMYLCASSPPGGDLETQYFGPGTRLLVL.

The chain employs TRBV28 and TRBJ1-5; 10 nucleotides match TRBD1. CDR3 size: 15 residues. Germline loops: CDR1 MDHEN, CDR2 SYDVKM. Trimming at V came to 7 bases and at J to 3 bases, leaving 6 bases not matched to a gene. CDR3 sequence reads: CASTPGQGPNQPQHF. DNA for the CDR3: TGTGCCAGCACCCCGGGACAGGGGCCCAATCAGCCCCAGCATTTT.

The table lists this clone with a few counts. The rearrangement joins TRBV25-1 to TRBJ1-3; D perhaps matches TRBD1 (5 bases). This CDR3 has 12 residues. Germline-derived CDR1 and CDR2 are MGHDK and SYGVNS. Trimming shortened V by 6 bases and J by 11 bases, and 14 bases separated the two germline ends. CDR3 sequence (DNA): TGTGCCAGCAGGGGGCAGGCAGGTCCCATATATTTT. It codes for CASRGQAGPIYF.

This clone was detected many times. This chain uses TRBV5-1 with TRBJ2-4; D uncertain. CDR1 and CDR2 (germline): SGHRS, YFSETQ. The CDR3 consists of 14 residues. The V and J ends lost 0 bases and 5 bases respectively, with 9 bases between them. Written as DNA, the CDR3 is TGCGCCAGCAGCTTGGCGTCAGGTCAAAACATTCAGTACTTC. It specifies CASSLASGQNIQYF. The entire variable domain, with the rest obtained from reference TRBV5-1 and TRBJ2-4, is as follows: KAGVTQTPRYLIKTRGQQVTLSCSPISGHRSVSWYQQTPGQGLQFLFEYFSETQRNKGNFPGRFSGRQFSNSRSEMNVSTLELGDSALYLCASSLASGQNIQYFGAGTRLSVL.

This sequence joins TRBV10-2 and TRBJ2-3; D remains unclear. The germline CDR1 and CDR2 sequences are WSHSY and SAAADI. The V and J ends lost 6 bases and 0 bases respectively, with 1 base between them. This CDR3 is built from 11 residues. This CDR3 reads CASRSTDTQYF. The CDR3 DNA reads TGCGCCAGCAGAAGCACAGATACGCAGTATTTT.

To note about this clone: Being one base from a much bigger clone, this may be a read error. The chain joins TRBV7-3 to TRBJ2-7; D gene uncertain. V shed 1 base and J shed 4 bases, with 5 bases lying between them. The CDR3 has 12 amino acids. In germline, CDR1 is SGHTA, CDR2 FQGTGA. DNA of the CDR3: TGTGCCAGCAGCTTAAGTGGATACGAGCAGTACTTC. This codes for CASSLSGYEQYF.

To note about this clone: This sample also contains other DNA sequences that code for the same CDR3. The chain links TRBV28 to TRBJ2-5; D is undetermined. The germline CDR1 and CDR2 sequences are MDHEN and SYDVKM. The CDR3 consists of 11 residues. Trimming took off 3 bases at V and 4 bases at J, with 3 bases between the two ends. The CDR3, as DNA: TGTGCCAGCAGTTTGTCAGAGACCCAGTACTTC. Residues: CASSLSETQYF.

The chain carries TRBV23-1 and TRBJ2-5; D could derive from TRBD1 or TRBD2 (5 bases each). TRBV23-1 is filed as an ORF, its function uncertain. V gave up 9 bases and J gave up 4 bases, with 24 bases separating them. The CDR3 has 16 residues. CDR3 region: CARAGYGTTTPETQYF. The CDR3, as DNA: TGCGCCAGAGCAGGCTATGGGACCACGACCCCAGAGACCCAGTACTTC.

J is TRBJ1-5 and V is TRBV5-1; 9 bases match TRBD1. This CDR3 contains 15 residues. The germline V gene has CDR1 SGHRS and CDR2 YFSETQ. Trimming removed 3 bases from V and 7 bases from J; junction bases left unmatched: 8. Here the CDR3 reads CASSWTGEVEQPQHF. In nucleotides, the CDR3 is TGCGCCAGCAGCTGGACAGGGGAGGTAGAACAGCCCCAGCATTTT.

In the case of this clone: Other DNA sequences within the sample encode an identical CDR3. The chain carries TRBV7-3 and TRBJ2-5; tentative D call: TRBD1 (5 bases). Trimming stripped 4 bases from V and 4 bases from J, with 10 bases between. The CDR3 length is 13 residues. CDR1 is SGHTA and CDR2 is FQGTGA in the germline V gene. Here the CDR3 DNA reads TGTGCCAGCAGCTCGCAGGGTGGAGAGACCCAGTACTTC. Translating it yields CASSSQGGETQYF. Using reference TRBV7-3 and TRBJ2-5 for the parts outside the CDR3, the full variable domain is GAGVSQTPSNKVTEKGKYVELRCDPISGHTALYWYRQSLGQGPEFLIYFQGTGAADDSGLPNDRFFAVRPEGSVSTLKIQRTERGDSAVYLCASSSQGGETQYFGPGTRLLVL.

The genes are TRBV5-1 and TRBJ2-1; D possibly corresponds to TRBD1 (6 bases). Germline V gene data show CDR1 as SGHRS and CDR2 as YFSETQ. The ends were cut back, 4 bases at V and 2 bases at J, with 19 bases in the middle. The CDR3 runs to 17 residues. The CDR3 DNA sequence: TGCGCCAGCAGCCCAGACGGACAGTCTCGAGCCTACAATGAGCAGTTCTTC. This translates into CASSPDGQSRAYNEQFF.

V and J are TRBV19 and TRBJ2-1, with 12 bases fitting TRBD2. This CDR3 region has 16 residues. Germline V lookup: CDR1 LNHDA, CDR2 SQIVND (reference sequence). With V trimmed by 4 bases and J by 3 bases, 4 bases remained unmatched. As DNA, the CDR3 is TGTGCCAGTAGTACGACGGGACTAGCGGGCTACAATGAGCAGTTCTTC. As protein: CASSTTGLAGYNEQFF.

The chain is built from TRBV2 and TRBJ1-3; D is uncertain. Germline values: CDR1 SNHLY, CDR2 FYNNEI. V lost 6 bases to trimming and J lost 0 bases, with 6 bases between them. The length of the CDR3 is 13 residues. The CDR3 loop is CASRQLSGNTIYF. CDR3 in DNA: TGTGCCAGCAGGCAGCTCTCTGGAAACACCATATATTTT.

The chain joins TRBV29-1 to TRBJ2-5, with D perhaps matching TRBD2 (5 bases). Per the germline V gene, CDR1 is SQVTM and CDR2 is ANQGSEA. V was shortened by 2 bases and J by 0 bases, with 10 bases between the two germline ends. This CDR3 has 14 residues. The CDR3 DNA follows: TGCAGCGTTGAACTTAGCGATAACCAAGAGACCCAGTACTTC. This gives the protein CSVELSDNQETQYF.